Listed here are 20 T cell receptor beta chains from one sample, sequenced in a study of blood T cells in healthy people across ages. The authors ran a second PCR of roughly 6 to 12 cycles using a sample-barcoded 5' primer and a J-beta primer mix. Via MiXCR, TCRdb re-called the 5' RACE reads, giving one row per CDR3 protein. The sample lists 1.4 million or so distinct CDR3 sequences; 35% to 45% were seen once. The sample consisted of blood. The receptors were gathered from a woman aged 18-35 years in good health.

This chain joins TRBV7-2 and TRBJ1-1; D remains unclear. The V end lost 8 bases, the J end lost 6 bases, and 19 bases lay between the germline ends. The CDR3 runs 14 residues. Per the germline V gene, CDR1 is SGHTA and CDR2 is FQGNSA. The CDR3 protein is CASEGEGGIPEAFF. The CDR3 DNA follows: TGTGCCAGCGAAGGTGAGGGTGGTATCCCTGAAGCTTTCTTT.

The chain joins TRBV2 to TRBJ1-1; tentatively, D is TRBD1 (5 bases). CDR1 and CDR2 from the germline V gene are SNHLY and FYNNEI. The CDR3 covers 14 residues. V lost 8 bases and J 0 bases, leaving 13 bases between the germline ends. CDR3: CASGDLIMNTEAFF. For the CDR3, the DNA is TGTGCCAGCGGGGACCTGATAATGAACACTGAAGCTTTCTTT.

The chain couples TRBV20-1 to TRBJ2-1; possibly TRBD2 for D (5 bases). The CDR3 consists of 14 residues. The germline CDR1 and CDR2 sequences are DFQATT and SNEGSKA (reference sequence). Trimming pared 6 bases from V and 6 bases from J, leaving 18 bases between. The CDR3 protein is CSAKPGGSRNEQFF. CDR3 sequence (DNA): TGCAGTGCAAAGCCCGGAGGATCCCGCAATGAGCAGTTCTTC.

The CDR3 region has the DNA TGTGCCAGCAGGGACGGGACAGGGGTTCAGGAAAAACTGTTTTTT. Its translation: CASRDGTGVQEKLFF. The chain combines TRBV7-9 with TRBJ1-4, with 10 nucleotides matching TRBD1. V lost 6 bases and J lost 8; bases outside the gene matches: 9. This CDR3 region has 15 residues. Germline V gives CDR1 SEHNR, CDR2 FQNEAQ (reference sequence).

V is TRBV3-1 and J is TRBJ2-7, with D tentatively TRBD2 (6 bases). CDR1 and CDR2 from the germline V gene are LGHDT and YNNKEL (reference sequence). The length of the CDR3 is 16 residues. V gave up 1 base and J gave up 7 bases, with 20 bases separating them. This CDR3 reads CASSQGVAGGANEQYF. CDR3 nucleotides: TGTGCCAGCAGCCAAGGGGTGGCTGGCGGGGCGAATGAGCAGTACTTC.

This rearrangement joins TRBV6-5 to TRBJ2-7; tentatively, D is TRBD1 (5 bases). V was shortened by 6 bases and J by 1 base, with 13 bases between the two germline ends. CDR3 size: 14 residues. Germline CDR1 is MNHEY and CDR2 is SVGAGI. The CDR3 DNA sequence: TGTGCCAGCAGACGCGACAGTTGGTCCTACGAGCAGTACTTC. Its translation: CASRRDSWSYEQYF.

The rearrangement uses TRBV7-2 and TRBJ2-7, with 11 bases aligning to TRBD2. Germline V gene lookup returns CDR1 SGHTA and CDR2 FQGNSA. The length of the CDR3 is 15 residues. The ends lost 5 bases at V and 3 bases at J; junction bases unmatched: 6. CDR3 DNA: TGTGCCAGCAGCCCTTCCGGGACTAGCGGCTACGAGCAGTACTTC. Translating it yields CASSPSGTSGYEQYF.

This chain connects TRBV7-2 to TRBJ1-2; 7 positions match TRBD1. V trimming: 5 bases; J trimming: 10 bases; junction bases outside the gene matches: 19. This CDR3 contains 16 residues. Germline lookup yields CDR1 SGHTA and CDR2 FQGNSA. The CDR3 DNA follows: TGTGCCAGCAGCCCTTCCTACAGGGGATCGGACGGAGACTACACCTTC. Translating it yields CASSPSYRGSDGDYTF.

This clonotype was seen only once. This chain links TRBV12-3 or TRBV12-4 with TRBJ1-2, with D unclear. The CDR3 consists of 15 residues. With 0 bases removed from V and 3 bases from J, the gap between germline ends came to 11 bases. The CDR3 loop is CASSLALQAYYGYTF. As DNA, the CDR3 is TGTGCCAGCAGTTTAGCGCTTCAGGCCTACTATGGCTACACCTTC.

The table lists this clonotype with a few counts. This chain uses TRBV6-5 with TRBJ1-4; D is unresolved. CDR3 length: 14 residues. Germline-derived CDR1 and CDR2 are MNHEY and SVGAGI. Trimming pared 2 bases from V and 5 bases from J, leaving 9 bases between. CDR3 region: CASSYVSLNEKLFF. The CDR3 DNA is TGTGCCAGCAGTTACGTCAGCTTAAATGAAAAACTGTTTTTT.

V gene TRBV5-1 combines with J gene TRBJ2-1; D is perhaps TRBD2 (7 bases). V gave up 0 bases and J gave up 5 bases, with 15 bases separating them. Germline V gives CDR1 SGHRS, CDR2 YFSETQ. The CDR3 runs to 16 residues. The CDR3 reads CASSLEGGARHNEQFF. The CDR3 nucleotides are TGCGCCAGCAGCTTGGAGGGGGGGGCGCGACACAATGAGCAGTTCTTC.

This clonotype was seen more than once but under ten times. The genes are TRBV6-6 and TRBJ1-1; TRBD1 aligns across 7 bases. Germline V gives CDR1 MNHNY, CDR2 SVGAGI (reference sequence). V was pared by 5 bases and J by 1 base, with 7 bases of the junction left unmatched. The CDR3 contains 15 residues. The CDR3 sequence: CASSTNRDRNTEAFF. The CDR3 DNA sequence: TGTGCCAGCAGTACAAACAGGGACAGGAACACTGAAGCTTTCTTT.

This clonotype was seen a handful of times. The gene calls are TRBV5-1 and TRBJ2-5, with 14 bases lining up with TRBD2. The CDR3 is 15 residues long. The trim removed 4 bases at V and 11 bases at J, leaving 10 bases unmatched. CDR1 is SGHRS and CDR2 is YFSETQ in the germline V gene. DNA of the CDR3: TGCGCCAGCAGCAAGGGACTAGCGGGGGACTATGAGCAGTACTTC. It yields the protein CASSKGLAGDYEQYF.

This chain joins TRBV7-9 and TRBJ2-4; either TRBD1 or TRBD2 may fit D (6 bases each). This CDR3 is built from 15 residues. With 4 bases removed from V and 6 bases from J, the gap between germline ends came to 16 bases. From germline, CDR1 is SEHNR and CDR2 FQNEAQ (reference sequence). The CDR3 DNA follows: TGTGCCAGCAGCTGGGAGGTGGGGGCTGGAAACATTCAGTACTTC. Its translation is CASSWEVGAGNIQYF. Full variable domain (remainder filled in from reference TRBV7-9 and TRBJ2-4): DTGVSQNPRHKITKRGQNVTFRCDPISEHNRLYWYRQTLGQGPEFLTYFQNEAQLEKSRLLSDRFSAERPKGSFSTLEIQRTEQGDSAMYLCASSWEVGAGNIQYFGAGTRLSVL.

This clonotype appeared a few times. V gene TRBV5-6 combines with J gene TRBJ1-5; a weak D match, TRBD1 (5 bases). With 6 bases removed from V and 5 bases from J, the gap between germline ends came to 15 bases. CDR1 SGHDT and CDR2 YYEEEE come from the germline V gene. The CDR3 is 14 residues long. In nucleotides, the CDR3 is TGTGCCAGCACCGTCGGGGGGTTCGATCAGCCCCAGCATTTT. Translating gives CASTVGGFDQPQHF.

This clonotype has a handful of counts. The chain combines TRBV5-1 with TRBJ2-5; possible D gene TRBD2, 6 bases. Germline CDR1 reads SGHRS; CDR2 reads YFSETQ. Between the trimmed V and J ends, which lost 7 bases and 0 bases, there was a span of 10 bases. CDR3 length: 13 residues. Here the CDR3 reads CASGRENQETQYF. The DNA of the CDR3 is TGCGCCAGCGGCCGGGAGAACCAAGAGACCCAGTACTTC.

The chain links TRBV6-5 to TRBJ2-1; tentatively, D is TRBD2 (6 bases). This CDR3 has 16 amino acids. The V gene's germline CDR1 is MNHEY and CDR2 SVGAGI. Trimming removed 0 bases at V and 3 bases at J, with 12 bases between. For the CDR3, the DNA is TGTGCCAGCAGTTACTCTTGGCCGACTAGCTACAATGAGCAGTTCTTC. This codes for CASSYSWPTSYNEQFF.

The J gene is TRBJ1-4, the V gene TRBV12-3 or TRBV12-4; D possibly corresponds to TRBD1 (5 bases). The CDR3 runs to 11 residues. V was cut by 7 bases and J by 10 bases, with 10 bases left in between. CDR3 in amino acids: CASTPGLKLFF. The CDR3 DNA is TGTGCCAGCACCCCGGGGCTAAAACTGTTTTTT.

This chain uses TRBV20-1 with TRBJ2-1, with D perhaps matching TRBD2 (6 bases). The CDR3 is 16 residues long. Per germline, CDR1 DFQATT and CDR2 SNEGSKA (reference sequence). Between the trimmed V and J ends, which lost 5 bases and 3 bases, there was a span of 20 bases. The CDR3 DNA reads TGCAGTGCTCCCCTCGTAGTAGCGGAGCACTACAATGAGCAGTTCTTC. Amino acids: CSAPLVVAEHYNEQFF.

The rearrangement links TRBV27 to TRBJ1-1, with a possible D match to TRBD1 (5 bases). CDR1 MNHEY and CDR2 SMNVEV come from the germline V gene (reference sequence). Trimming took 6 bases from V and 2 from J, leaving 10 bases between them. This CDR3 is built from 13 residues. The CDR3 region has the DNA TGTGCCAGCAGCGCGACAGATAACACTGAAGCTTTCTTT. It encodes CASSATDNTEAFF.